The 22 T cell receptor beta chains below all came from one sample that was sequenced in a study of cytomegalovirus exposure and HLA in healthy donors. PCR used 60 Vbeta primers and 13 Jbeta primers. Data came from immunoSEQ multiplex PCR; TCRdb stores just in-frame clones and leaves some out. Here the sample table reports some 120,000 clones. The sample consisted of PBMCs. The receptors originated from a middle-aged man in good health and CMV-seropositive.

J is TRBJ2-5 and V is TRBV7-8; the match to TRBD1 covers 8 bases. The V gene end was trimmed by 5 bases and the J gene end by 5 bases; junction bases not matched to a gene: 22. CDR3 length equals 19 residues. The germline gives CDR1 SGHVS, CDR2 FQNEAQ. For the CDR3, the DNA is TGTGCCAGCAGCGCGACAGGGGCCCTGGTCCCCCCAAGAGCGGAGACCCAGTACTTC. Translated, it gives CASSATGALVPPRAETQYF. Looking up the rest from reference TRBV7-8 and TRBJ2-5 gives the full variable domain: GAGVSQSPRYKVAKRGQDVALRCDPISGHVSLFWYQQALGQGPEFLTYFQNEAQLDKSGLPSDRFFAERPEGSVSTLKIQRTQQEDSAVYLCASSATGALVPPRAETQYFGPGTRLLVL.

J is TRBJ2-1 and V is TRBV7-8; tentatively, D is TRBD1 (7 bases). In germline, CDR1 is SGHVS, CDR2 FQNEAQ. This CDR3 contains 15 residues. V dropped 2 bases and J dropped 9 bases, with 17 bases sitting between them. The CDR3 region has the DNA TGTGCCAGCAGCTTAAGGGGGCTAGCGCAGGGTGAGCAGTTCTTC. Translation: CASSLRGLAQGEQFF.

The chain carries TRBV7-9 and TRBJ1-2, with a weak D call TRBD1 (6 bases). Trimming shortened V by 5 bases and J by 0 bases, and 13 bases separated the two germline ends. The CDR3 is 15 amino acids. Germline V gene data show CDR1 as SEHNR and CDR2 as FQNEAQ (reference sequence). The DNA of the CDR3 is TGTGCCAGCAGCAATACAGGGTCTCCTAACTATGGCTACACCTTC. Protein: CASSNTGSPNYGYTF. Together with reference TRBV7-9 and TRBJ1-2, the CDR3 gives the full variable domain: DTGVSQNPRHKITKRGQNVTFRCDPISEHNRLYWYRQTLGQGPEFLTYFQNEAQLEKSRLLSDRFSAERPKGSFSTLEIQRTEQGDSAMYLCASSNTGSPNYGYTFGSGTRLTVV.

The chain joins TRBV19 to TRBJ1-5; TRBD1 aligns across 7 bases. V lost 7 bases and J lost 0; bases outside the gene matches: 9. The CDR3 is 16 amino acids. Per the germline V gene, CDR1 is LNHDA and CDR2 is SQIVND (reference sequence). The CDR3 protein is CASKKGTDHSNQPQHF. The DNA of the CDR3 is TGTGCCAGTAAAAAAGGGACAGACCATAGCAATCAGCCCCAGCATTTT.

The rearrangement joins TRBV7-6 to TRBJ2-1; TRBD2 matches at 7 bases. Germline-derived CDR1 and CDR2 are SGHVS and FNYEAQ. CDR3 size: 14 residues. V was clipped by 5 bases and J by 7 bases; unmatched bases: 8. This CDR3 is CASSATSVGNEQFF. In DNA, the CDR3 is TGTGCCAGCAGCGCCACTAGCGTCGGGAATGAGCAGTTCTTC. Full variable domain (rest looked up from reference TRBV7-6 and TRBJ2-1): GAGVSQSPRYKVTKRGQDVALRCDPISGHVSLYWYRQALGQGPEFLTYFNYEAQQDKSGLPNDRFSAERPEGSISTLTIQRTEQRDSAMYRCASSATSVGNEQFFGPGTRLTVL.

The V call is TRBV11-2, the J call TRBJ2-1; D is perhaps TRBD1 (6 bases). The germline gives CDR1 SGHAT, CDR2 FQNNGV. V was trimmed by 3 bases and J by 0 bases, leaving 9 bases between them. The length of the CDR3 is 15 residues. CDR3: CASSLTGSSYNEQFF. In nucleotides, the CDR3 is TGTGCCAGCAGCTTGACAGGTTCCTCCTACAATGAGCAGTTCTTC.

V is TRBV13 and J is TRBJ2-2; 7 bases match TRBD1. The germline gives CDR1 PRHDT, CDR2 FYEKMQ (reference sequence). After removal of 3 bases from V and 4 bases from J, the junction contained 2 bases not matched to a gene. The CDR3 consists of 14 residues. The chain's CDR3 is CASSLGQSTGELFF. The CDR3 nucleotides are TGTGCCAGCAGCTTGGGACAGAGCACCGGGGAGCTGTTTTTT.

The chain couples TRBV4-2 to TRBJ2-1; 10 nucleotides align to TRBD2. Trimming cost V 4 bases and J 5 bases; bases outside gene matches: 8. The length of the CDR3 is 16 residues. Germline V gene sequence: CDR1 LGHNA, CDR2 YNFKEQ. The CDR3 loop is CASSLRLAGSDNEQFF. The CDR3, as DNA: TGTGCCAGCAGCCTACGACTAGCGGGTTCTGACAATGAGCAGTTCTTC.

The chain links TRBV7-8 to TRBJ2-1; maybe TRBD2 (6 bases). Per the germline V gene, CDR1 is SGHVS and CDR2 is FQNEAQ. The CDR3 is 14 amino acids. Trimming took 5 bases from V and 7 from J, leaving 15 bases between them. The CDR3 reads CASSPGTSRNEQFF. The CDR3 bases are TGTGCCAGCAGCCCCGGGACTTCCCGAAATGAGCAGTTCTTC. Looking up the rest from reference TRBV7-8 and TRBJ2-1 gives the full variable domain: GAGVSQSPRYKVAKRGQDVALRCDPISGHVSLFWYQQALGQGPEFLTYFQNEAQLDKSGLPSDRFFAERPEGSVSTLKIQRTQQEDSAVYLCASSPGTSRNEQFFGPGTRLTVL.

The V gene is TRBV7-9, the J gene TRBJ2-1, with D perhaps matching TRBD2 (6 bases). V was cut by 5 bases and J by 4 bases, with 15 bases left in between. The CDR3 length is 15 residues. Germline CDR1 reads SEHNR; CDR2 reads FQNEAQ (reference sequence). The CDR3 sequence is CASSPLGGIYNEQFF. Written as DNA, the CDR3 is TGTGCCAGCAGCCCCCTTGGGGGGATATACAATGAGCAGTTCTTC.

The chain recombines TRBV5-4 with TRBJ1-2, with unresolved D. V dropped 1 base and J dropped 0 bases, with 10 bases sitting between them. CDR1 is SGHNT, CDR2 YYREEE, per germline (reference sequence). The CDR3 runs 15 residues. The CDR3 DNA reads TGTGCCAGCAGCTTGAGTGGCCTTACTAACTATGGCTACACCTTC. Its translation: CASSLSGLTNYGYTF.

The V gene is TRBV19, the J gene TRBJ2-3, with D perhaps TRBD1 (7 bases). Trimming left V 9 bases short and J 4 bases short, with 17 bases between. In germline, CDR1 is LNHDA, CDR2 SQIVND (reference sequence). The CDR3 totals 14 residues. The chain's CDR3 is CASQGGGKADTQYF. CDR3 nucleotide sequence: TGTGCCAGCCAGGGGGGCGGGAAAGCAGATACGCAGTATTTT.

This chain connects TRBV14 to TRBJ2-3, with 9 bases identical to TRBD2. Germline V CDR1 and CDR2: SGHDN, FVKESK. The CDR3 has 17 amino acids. V lost 3 bases, J lost 1 base, and 8 bases stayed unmatched. Here the CDR3 DNA reads TGTGCCAGCAGCCAGACTAGCGGAAACATTCGCACAGATACGCAGTATTTT. This sequence encodes CASSQTSGNIRTDTQYF.

The V call is TRBV7-3, the J call TRBJ2-4, with D unclear. The V end lost 7 bases, the J end lost 0 bases, and 19 bases lay between the germline ends. In germline, CDR1 is SGHTA, CDR2 FQGTGA. The CDR3 is 17 residues long. CDR3 coding DNA: TGTGCCAGCACCCTACCATACCCCTTTATAGCCAAAAACATTCAGTACTTC. It codes for CASTLPYPFIAKNIQYF.

The chain employs TRBV4-1 and TRBJ1-5, with TRBD1 matching over 7 bases. V lost 3 bases to trimming and J lost 9 bases; unmatched junction nucleotides: 8. Germline V CDR1 and CDR2: MGHRA, YSYEKL. This CDR3 comprises 14 residues. The CDR3 sequence: CASSQGQSLMPQHF. CDR3 DNA sequence: TGCGCCAGCAGCCAGGGACAGTCTTTGATGCCCCAGCATTTT.

The chain's CDR3 is CASSPAGQGLEKLFF. CDR3 bases: TGTGCCAGCAGCCCCGCGGGACAGGGGTTGGAAAAACTGTTTTTT. This chain joins TRBV7-9 and TRBJ1-4, with 10 nucleotides matching TRBD1. CDR1 is SEHNR and CDR2 is FQNEAQ in the germline V gene (reference sequence). Trimming at V came to 5 bases and at J to 8 bases, leaving 8 bases not matched to a gene. The CDR3 length is 15 residues.

The rearrangement uses TRBV10-3 and TRBJ2-3; tentative D call: TRBD1 (6 bases). Germline loops: CDR1 ENHRY, CDR2 SYGVKD. CDR3 length: 13 amino acids. With 10 bases removed from V and 0 bases from J, the gap between germline ends came to 11 bases. The CDR3 DNA reads TGTGCCACGACACAGGGTAGCACAGATACGCAGTATTTT. The encoded protein is CATTQGSTDTQYF.

The chain couples TRBV5-1 to TRBJ2-7; a weak D match, TRBD1 (6 bases). The CDR3 contains 15 residues. V was trimmed by 0 bases and J by 2 bases, leaving 12 bases between them. CDR1 and CDR2 from the germline V gene are SGHRS and YFSETQ. CDR3 sequence: CASSLALGQTYEQYF. DNA of the CDR3: TGCGCCAGCAGCTTGGCCCTCGGACAGACCTACGAGCAGTACTTC.

This chain uses TRBV2 with TRBJ2-7; tentatively, D is TRBD1 (5 bases). The CDR3 contains 14 residues. The ends were cut back, 7 bases at V and 2 bases at J, with 15 bases in the middle. From germline, CDR1 is SNHLY and CDR2 FYNNEI. The CDR3 region is CASKLQGVTYEQYF. CDR3 DNA: TGTGCCAGCAAACTACAAGGGGTTACCTACGAGCAGTACTTC.

V and J are TRBV7-9 and TRBJ1-3, with D uncertain. V was trimmed by 5 bases and J by 2 bases, leaving 13 bases between them. The germline gives CDR1 SEHNR, CDR2 FQNEAQ (reference sequence). The CDR3 contains 15 residues. Written as DNA, the CDR3 is TGTGCCAGCAGCGAACGACAACAACCTGGAAACACCATATATTTT. Its translation is CASSERQQPGNTIYF.

The genes are TRBV7-2 and TRBJ1-4; D may be TRBD1 (5 bases). This CDR3 spans 15 amino acids. Trimming left V 2 bases short and J 5 bases short, with 12 bases between. Germline CDR1 is SGHTA and CDR2 is FQGNSA. Here the CDR3 DNA reads TGTGCCAGCAGCTTAATGGGGCCATCGAATGAAAAACTGTTTTTT. Its protein is CASSLMGPSNEKLFF.

A remark on this clone: At one of its ends the junction is not consistent with the germline gene, which may arise from a read error. The genes are TRBV19 and TRBJ1-5; 7 nucleotides line up with TRBD1. Germline assignment: CDR1 LNHDA and CDR2 SQIVND (reference sequence). CDR3 size: 14 residues. The CDR3 sequence is CASTWDRKNRPQHF. The CDR3, as DNA: TGTGCCAGTACCTGGGACAGAAAAAATCGGCCCCAGCATTTT.